The 23 T cell receptor beta chains presented below share a single source sample, sequenced in a study of vaccination effects on CD4 cells after COVID-19. Which antigens these TCRs recognize remains unknown. TCRdb keeps only in-frame clones here, not all; method: immunoSEQ multiplex PCR. The table includes tens of thousands of clones, 72% detected once. ViraFEST assay sequencing came after antigen-specific CD4+ T cells were expanded with viral peptide pools. Scientists isolated CD4+ T cells after an approximately 10-day culture period ended. Participants were vaccinated with two doses of either the BNT162b2 or mRNA-1273 vaccine. Material: CD4+ T cells from PBMCs cultured with HCoV-229E spike peptides, obtained after COVID-19 vaccination. Source of these receptors: a human donor who received a COVID-19 vaccine.

This clone was detected only a few times. This rearrangement joins TRBV7-9 to TRBJ2-7, with TRBD1 identical over 9 bases. The V and J ends lost 1 base and 2 bases, in that order; junction bases with no gene match: 9. The CDR3 has 17 residues. Germline V gene sequence: CDR1 SEHNR, CDR2 FQNEAQ (reference sequence). The CDR3 DNA is TGTGCCAGCAGCTTAGGAACCGGGACAGGGTTCGCCTACGAGCAGTACTTC. Its protein product is CASSLGTGTGFAYEQYF. The full variable domain, in which reference TRBV7-9 and TRBJ2-7 provide the parts outside the CDR3, is DTGVSQNPRHKITKRGQNVTFRCDPISEHNRLYWYRQTLGQGPEFLTYFQNEAQLEKSRLLSDRFSAERPKGSFSTLEIQRTEQGDSAMYLCASSLGTGTGFAYEQYFGPGTRLTVT.

The chain has TRBV5-1 and TRBJ1-3; perhaps TRBD1 as D (5 bases). CDR1 is SGHRS, CDR2 YFSETQ, per germline. Between the trimmed V and J ends, which lost 4 bases and 4 bases, there was a span of 15 bases. This CDR3 is 15 amino acids long. As DNA, the CDR3 is TGCGCCAGCAGCCCGAGCGGGGGAAGGGGAAACACCATATATTTT. It yields the protein CASSPSGGRGNTIYF.

V gene TRBV7-9 combines with J gene TRBJ2-7; D perhaps matches TRBD1 (5 bases). The CDR3 is 16 amino acids. Per germline, CDR1 SEHNR and CDR2 FQNEAQ (reference sequence). The V gene lost 5 bases and the J gene lost 0 bases, with 17 bases spanning the gap. Here the CDR3 DNA reads TGTGCCAGCAGCCCCCTGAACAGGTCTAGCTCCTACGAGCAGTACTTC. Translation: CASSPLNRSSSYEQYF.

The J gene is TRBJ1-5, the V gene TRBV30; 12 positions match TRBD1. The CDR3 is made up of 14 amino acids. From germline, CDR1 is GTSNPN and CDR2 SVGIG (reference sequence). V gave up 7 bases and J gave up 6 bases; unmatched junction bases: 7. In DNA, the CDR3 is TGTGCCTTATCCGGGACAGGGGGCGGTCAGCCCCAGCATTTT. Protein: CALSGTGGGQPQHF.

The chain has TRBV19 and TRBJ2-2, with D hard to call. The germline V and J ends were trimmed by 5 bases and 7 bases, with 5 bases remaining between them. There are 11 residues in the CDR3. From germline, CDR1 is LNHDA and CDR2 SQIVND (reference sequence). CDR3 bases: TGTGCCAGTAGTTGGGTCGGGGAGCTGTTTTTT. It translates to CASSWVGELFF.

The V gene is TRBV3-1 (or the pseudogene TRBV3-2), the J gene TRBJ1-5; D ambiguous. Trimming stripped 2 bases from V and 7 bases from J, with 6 bases between. From germline, CDR1 is LGHDT and CDR2 YNNKEL (reference sequence). The CDR3 extends over 12 amino acids. The chain's CDR3 is CASSQNQQPQHF. The CDR3 DNA reads as TGTGCCAGCAGCCAAAACCAACAGCCCCAGCATTTT.

This clone has more than one count but fewer than ten. The chain recombines TRBV27 with TRBJ1-6, with D possibly TRBD1 on 6 matching bases. The CDR3 is 14 residues long. Germline-derived CDR1 and CDR2 are MNHEY and SMNVEV (reference sequence). V lost 3 bases to trimming and J lost 7 bases, with 10 bases between them. CDR3 loop: CASSFGTQNSPLHF. CDR3 coding DNA: TGTGCCAGCAGTTTTGGGACACAAAATTCACCCCTCCACTTT.

The CDR3 sequence: CATSTDGFGYTF. In DNA, the CDR3 is TGTGCCACCAGCACCGACGGATTTGGCTACACCTTC. The V call is TRBV15, the J call TRBJ1-2; D is ambiguous. Trimming cost V 4 bases and J 7 bases, with 10 bases left between them. Germline-derived CDR1 and CDR2 are LNHNV and YYDKDF (reference sequence). This CDR3 spans 12 amino acids.

V and J are TRBV6-5 and TRBJ1-2; the D gene is possibly TRBD1 (6 bases). Germline lookup yields CDR1 MNHEY and CDR2 SVGAGI. This CDR3 is 13 amino acids long. Deletions cut 6 bases from V and 7 bases from J, with 15 bases between. The CDR3 region has the DNA TGTGCCAGCAGAAGGGGGGTAGGGGGTGGCTACACCTTC. Translation gives CASRRGVGGGYTF.

The chain has TRBV3-1 (or the pseudogene TRBV3-2) and TRBJ2-7; D is unresolved. The V end lost 1 base, the J end lost 0 bases, and 7 bases lay between the germline ends. The CDR3 totals 14 residues. Germline lookup yields CDR1 LGHDT and CDR2 YNNKEL (reference sequence). The CDR3 sequence: CASSQAPSSYEQYF. In nucleotides, the CDR3 is TGTGCCAGCAGCCAAGCCCCCAGCTCCTACGAGCAGTACTTC.

The V and J genes are TRBV7-8 and TRBJ2-7; D may be TRBD1 (6 bases). V dropped 2 bases and J dropped 0 bases, with 17 bases sitting between them. The germline gives CDR1 SGHVS, CDR2 FQNEAQ. This CDR3 region has 17 residues. The CDR3 sequence: CASSLRTAKGGSYEQYF. CDR3 nucleotide sequence: TGTGCCAGCAGCTTAAGGACAGCGAAAGGGGGCTCCTACGAGCAGTACTTC.

This clone has only a few counts. The chain couples TRBV5-1 to TRBJ2-1; D is undetermined. The CDR3 is made up of 15 amino acids. Germline-derived CDR1 and CDR2 are SGHRS and YFSETQ. Deletions cut 0 bases from V and 8 bases from J, with 15 bases between. The CDR3 DNA sequence: TGCGCCAGCAGCTTGGGGCTAGACCCCGTGGATGAGCAGTTCTTC. Translation: CASSLGLDPVDEQFF.

This clone was picked up a small number of times. The V call is TRBV27, the J call TRBJ2-1; 10 bases fit TRBD2. The ends lost 4 bases at V and 6 bases at J; junction bases unmatched: 9. Germline V gene data show CDR1 as MNHEY and CDR2 as SMNVEV (reference sequence). The length of the CDR3 is 16 residues. The CDR3, as DNA: TGTGCCAGCAGTTCCCCGAGCGGGAGGGCGGTCAATGAGCAGTTCTTC. Amino acid sequence: CASSSPSGRAVNEQFF.

This chain joins TRBV7-2 and TRBJ2-1, with TRBD1 matching 8 bases. V was clipped by 8 bases and J by 15 bases; unmatched bases: 18. Germline V lookup: CDR1 SGHTA, CDR2 FQGNSA. The CDR3 contains 14 residues. The CDR3 DNA sequence: TGTGCCAGCGGCCTCACCGCAGGGGGCCAACTTCTGTTCTTC. Translated, it gives CASGLTAGGQLLFF.

This chain uses TRBV2 with TRBJ1-1, with D tentatively TRBD1 (5 bases). Looked up from germline, CDR1 is SNHLY and CDR2 is FYNNEI. Between the trimmed V and J ends, which lost 10 bases and 0 bases, there was a span of 12 bases. The CDR3 runs 13 residues. CDR3 sequence reads: CATGDSLNTEAFF. The DNA of the CDR3 is TGTGCCACCGGAGACAGTTTGAACACTGAAGCTTTCTTT.

There are a few counts of this clone. V and J are TRBV30 and TRBJ1-5, with D possibly TRBD1 on 6 matching bases. V was clipped by 2 bases and J by 6 bases, with 11 bases between them. This CDR3 contains 13 residues. Germline V CDR1 and CDR2: GTSNPN, SVGIG (reference sequence). The CDR3 DNA sequence: TGTGCCTGGAGTCCCCACAGGGCTCAGCCCCAGCATTTT. Its protein is CAWSPHRAQPQHF.

V gene TRBV19 combines with J gene TRBJ2-1; tentative D call: TRBD1 (6 bases). V was shortened by 2 bases and J by 0 bases, with 14 bases between the two germline ends. Germline V CDR1 and CDR2: LNHDA, SQIVND (reference sequence). This CDR3 spans 17 amino acids. CDR3 DNA sequence: TGTGCCAGTAGTATATTACCCCAGGGGAGCTCCTACAATGAGCAGTTCTTC. Translating gives CASSILPQGSSYNEQFF.

This clone was seen just once. V is TRBV10-3 and J is TRBJ2-3; D gene ambiguous. V was pared by 7 bases and J by 2 bases, with 10 bases between. Germline CDR1 ENHRY, CDR2 SYGVKD. There are 13 residues in the CDR3. The CDR3 nucleotides are TGTGCCATCAAACCGCCGGACACAGATACGCAGTATTTT. Protein product: CAIKPPDTDTQYF.

The chain combines TRBV18 with TRBJ2-2; a weak D match, TRBD2 (5 bases). V was cut by 3 bases and J by 1 base, with 6 bases left in between. The CDR3 loop spans 14 amino acids. From germline, CDR1 is KGHSH and CDR2 LQKENI. The DNA of the CDR3 is TGTGCCAGCTCACCGGACTTGAACACCGGGGAGCTGTTTTTT. This sequence encodes CASSPDLNTGELFF.

This clone has just a few counts. V is TRBV20-1 and J is TRBJ2-1; D not resolved. The germline V gene encodes CDR1 DFQATT and CDR2 SNEGSKA (reference sequence). CDR3 size: 10 residues. Trimming cost V 6 bases and J 3 bases, with 3 bases left between them. The CDR3 is CSAFYNEQFF. CDR3 coding DNA: TGCAGTGCCTTCTACAATGAGCAGTTCTTC.

The V gene is TRBV5-1, the J gene TRBJ2-2; 8 bases match TRBD2. CDR3 length: 17 amino acids. V trimming: 5 bases; J trimming: 0 bases; junction bases outside the gene matches: 9. The germline V gene encodes CDR1 SGHRS and CDR2 YFSETQ. CDR3 in amino acids: CASSPRPGLANTGELFF. DNA for the CDR3: TGCGCCAGCAGTCCGAGGCCGGGACTAGCGAACACCGGGGAGCTGTTTTTT.

The chain recombines TRBV12-3 or TRBV12-4 with TRBJ2-7; no firm D call. V gave up 3 bases and J gave up 1 base, with 4 bases separating them. The CDR3 loop spans 12 amino acids. In DNA form, the CDR3 reads TGTGCCAGCAGTTTCGGTTCCTACGAGCAGTACTTC. Amino acid sequence: CASSFGSYEQYF.

The V and J genes are TRBV7-9 and TRBJ1-6; no definite D call. CDR1 and CDR2 from the germline V gene are SEHNR and FQNEAQ (reference sequence). This CDR3 has 15 residues. V lost 1 base and J 11 bases, leaving 15 bases between the germline ends. In DNA form, the CDR3 reads TGTGCCAGCAGCTTAGAAGGAGTCGGAAGTACACCCCTCCACTTT. Its translation: CASSLEGVGSTPLHF. The whole variable domain, remainder taken from reference TRBV7-9 and TRBJ1-6, is DTGVSQNPRHKITKRGQNVTFRCDPISEHNRLYWYRQTLGQGPEFLTYFQNEAQLEKSRLLSDRFSAERPKGSFSTLEIQRTEQGDSAMYLCASSLEGVGSTPLHFGNGTRLTVT.